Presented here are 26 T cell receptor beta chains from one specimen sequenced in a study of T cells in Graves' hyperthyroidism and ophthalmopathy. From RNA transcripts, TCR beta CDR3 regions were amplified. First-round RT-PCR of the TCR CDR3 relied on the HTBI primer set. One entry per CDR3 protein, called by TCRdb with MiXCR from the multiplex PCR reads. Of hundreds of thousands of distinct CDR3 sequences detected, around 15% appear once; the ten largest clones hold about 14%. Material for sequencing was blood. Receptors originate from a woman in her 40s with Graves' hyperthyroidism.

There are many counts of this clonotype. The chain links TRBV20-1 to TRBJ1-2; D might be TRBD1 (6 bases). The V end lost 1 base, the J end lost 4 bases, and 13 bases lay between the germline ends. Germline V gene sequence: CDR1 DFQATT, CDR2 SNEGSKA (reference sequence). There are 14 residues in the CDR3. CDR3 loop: CSARAGETSYGYTF. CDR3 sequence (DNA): TGCAGTGCTAGAGCAGGGGAGACTTCCTATGGCTACACCTTC.

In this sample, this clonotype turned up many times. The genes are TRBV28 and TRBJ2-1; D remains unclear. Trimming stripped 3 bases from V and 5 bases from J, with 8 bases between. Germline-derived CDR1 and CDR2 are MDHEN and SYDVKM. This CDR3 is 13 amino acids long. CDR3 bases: TGTGCCAGCAGTTTGTCAACGAACAATGAGCAGTTCTTC. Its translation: CASSLSTNNEQFF.

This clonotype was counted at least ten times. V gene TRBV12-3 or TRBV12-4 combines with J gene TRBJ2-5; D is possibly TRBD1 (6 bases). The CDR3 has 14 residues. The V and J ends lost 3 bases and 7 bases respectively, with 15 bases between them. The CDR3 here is CASSFRAGDGTQYF. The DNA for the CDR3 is TGTGCCAGCAGTTTTAGGGCAGGGGATGGGACCCAGTACTTC.

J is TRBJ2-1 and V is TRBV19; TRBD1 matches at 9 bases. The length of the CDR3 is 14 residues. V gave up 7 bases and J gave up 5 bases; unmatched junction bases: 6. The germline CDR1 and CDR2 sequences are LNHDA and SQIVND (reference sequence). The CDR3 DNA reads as TGTGCCAGTAAGCCGGGACAGGGAAACAATGAGCAGTTCTTC. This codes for CASKPGQGNNEQFF.

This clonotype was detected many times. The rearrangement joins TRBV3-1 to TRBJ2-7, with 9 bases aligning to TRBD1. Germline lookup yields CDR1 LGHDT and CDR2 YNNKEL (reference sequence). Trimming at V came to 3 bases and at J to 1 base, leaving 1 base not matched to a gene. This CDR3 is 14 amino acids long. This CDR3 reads CASSHGTGSYEQYF. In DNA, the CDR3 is TGTGCCAGCAGCCATGGGACAGGGTCCTACGAGCAGTACTTC.

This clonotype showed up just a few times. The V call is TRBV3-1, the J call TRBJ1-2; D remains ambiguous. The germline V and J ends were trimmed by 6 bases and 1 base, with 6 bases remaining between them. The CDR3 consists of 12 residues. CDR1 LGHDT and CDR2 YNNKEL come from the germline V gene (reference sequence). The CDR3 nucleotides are TGTGCCAGCAGGACGGTTAACTATGGCTACACCTTC. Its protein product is CASRTVNYGYTF.

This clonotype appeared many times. CDR3 bases: TGTGCCAGCAGTTACTCGGGACAGGGCATGAGCTATGGCTACACCTTC. Protein: CASSYSGQGMSYGYTF. The chain couples TRBV6-5 to TRBJ1-2, with TRBD1 matching over 9 bases. Germline-derived CDR1 and CDR2 are MNHEY and SVGAGI. Unmatched junction bases numbered 6, after V lost 0 bases and J lost 4 bases. This CDR3 region has 16 residues.

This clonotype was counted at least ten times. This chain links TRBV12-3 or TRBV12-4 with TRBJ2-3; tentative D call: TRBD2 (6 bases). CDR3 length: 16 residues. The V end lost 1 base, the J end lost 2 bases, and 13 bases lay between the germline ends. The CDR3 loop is CASSLVSSENTDTQYF. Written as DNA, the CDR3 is TGTGCCAGCAGTTTAGTCTCTAGCGAGAACACAGATACGCAGTATTTT.

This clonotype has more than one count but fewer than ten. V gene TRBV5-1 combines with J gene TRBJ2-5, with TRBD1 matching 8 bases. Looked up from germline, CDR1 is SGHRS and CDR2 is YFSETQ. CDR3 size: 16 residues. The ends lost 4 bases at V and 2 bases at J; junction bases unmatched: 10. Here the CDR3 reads CASSRTGLYGQETQYF. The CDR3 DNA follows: TGCGCCAGCAGCAGGACAGGGCTGTATGGGCAAGAGACCCAGTACTTC. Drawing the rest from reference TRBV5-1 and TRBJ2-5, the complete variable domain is KAGVTQTPRYLIKTRGQQVTLSCSPISGHRSVSWYQQTPGQGLQFLFEYFSETQRNKGNFPGRFSGRQFSNSRSEMNVSTLELGDSALYLCASSRTGLYGQETQYFGPGTRLLVL.

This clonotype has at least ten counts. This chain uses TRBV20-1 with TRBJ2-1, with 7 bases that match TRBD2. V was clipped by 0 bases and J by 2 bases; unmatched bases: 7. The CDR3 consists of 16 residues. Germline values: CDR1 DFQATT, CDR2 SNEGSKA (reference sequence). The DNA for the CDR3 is TGCAGTGCTAGAGAAGGGCGGGAGCTAACCTACAATGAGCAGTTCTTC. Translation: CSAREGRELTYNEQFF.

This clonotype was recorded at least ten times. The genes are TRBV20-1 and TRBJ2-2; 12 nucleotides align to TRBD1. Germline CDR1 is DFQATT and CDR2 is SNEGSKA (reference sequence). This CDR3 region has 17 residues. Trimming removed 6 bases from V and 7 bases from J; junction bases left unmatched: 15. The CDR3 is CSAAGTGGGGFGGELFF. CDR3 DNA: TGCAGTGCCGCCGGGACAGGGGGCGGTGGTTTTGGCGGGGAGCTGTTTTTT.

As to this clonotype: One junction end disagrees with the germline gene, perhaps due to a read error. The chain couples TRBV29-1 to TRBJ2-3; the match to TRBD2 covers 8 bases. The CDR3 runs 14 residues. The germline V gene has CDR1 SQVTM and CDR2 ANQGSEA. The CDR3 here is CSVGPGGLGDTRYF. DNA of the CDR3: TGCAGCGTTGGTCCGGGAGGGCTTGGAGATACGCGGTATTTT.

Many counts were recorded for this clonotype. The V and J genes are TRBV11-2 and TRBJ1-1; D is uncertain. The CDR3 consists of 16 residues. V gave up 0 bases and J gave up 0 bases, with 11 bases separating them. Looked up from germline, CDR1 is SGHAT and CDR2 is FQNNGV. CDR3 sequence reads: CASSLDRMELNTEAFF. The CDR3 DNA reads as TGTGCCAGCAGCTTAGATAGGATGGAGCTGAACACTGAAGCTTTCTTT.

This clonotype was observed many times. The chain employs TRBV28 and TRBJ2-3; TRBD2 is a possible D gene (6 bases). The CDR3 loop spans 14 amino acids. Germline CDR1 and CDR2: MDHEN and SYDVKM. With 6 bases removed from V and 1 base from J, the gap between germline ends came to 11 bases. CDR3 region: CASRKGGRTDTQYF. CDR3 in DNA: TGTGCCAGCAGGAAGGGAGGCCGCACAGATACGCAGTATTTT.

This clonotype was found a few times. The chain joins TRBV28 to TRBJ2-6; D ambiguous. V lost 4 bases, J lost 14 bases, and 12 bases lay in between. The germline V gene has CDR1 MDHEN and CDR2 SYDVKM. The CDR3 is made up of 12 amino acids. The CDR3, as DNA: TGTGCCAGCAGTTCCCCCCCCGGAATCCTGACTTTC. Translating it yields CASSSPPGILTF.

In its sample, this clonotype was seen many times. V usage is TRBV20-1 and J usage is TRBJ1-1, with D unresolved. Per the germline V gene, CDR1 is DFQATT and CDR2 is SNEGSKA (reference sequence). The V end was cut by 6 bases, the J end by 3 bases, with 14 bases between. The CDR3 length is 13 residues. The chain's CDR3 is CSAGLGMDTEAFF. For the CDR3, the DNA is TGCAGTGCCGGACTAGGGATGGACACTGAAGCTTTCTTT.

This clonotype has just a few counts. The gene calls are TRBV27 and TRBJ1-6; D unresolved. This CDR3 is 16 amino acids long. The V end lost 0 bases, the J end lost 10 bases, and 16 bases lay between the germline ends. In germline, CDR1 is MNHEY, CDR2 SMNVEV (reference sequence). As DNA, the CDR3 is TGTGCCAGCAGTTTATCTTCAACATGGTTTGGATCACCCCTCCACTTT. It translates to CASSLSSTWFGSPLHF.

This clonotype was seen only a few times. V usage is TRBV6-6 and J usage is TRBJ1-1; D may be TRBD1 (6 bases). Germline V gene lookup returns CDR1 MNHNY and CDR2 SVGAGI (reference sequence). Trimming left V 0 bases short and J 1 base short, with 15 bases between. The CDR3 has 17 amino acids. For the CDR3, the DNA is TGTGCCAGCAGTTACTCGATGGGGGCATCGACGAACACTGAAGCTTTCTTT. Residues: CASSYSMGASTNTEAFF.

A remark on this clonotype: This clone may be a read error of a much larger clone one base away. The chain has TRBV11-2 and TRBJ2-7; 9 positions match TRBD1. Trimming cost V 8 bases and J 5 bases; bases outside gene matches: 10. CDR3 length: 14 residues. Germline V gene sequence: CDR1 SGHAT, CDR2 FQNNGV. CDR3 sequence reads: CASAAGTGHHEQYF. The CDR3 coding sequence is TGTGCCAGCGCGGCTGGGACAGGGCATCACGAGCAGTACTTC.

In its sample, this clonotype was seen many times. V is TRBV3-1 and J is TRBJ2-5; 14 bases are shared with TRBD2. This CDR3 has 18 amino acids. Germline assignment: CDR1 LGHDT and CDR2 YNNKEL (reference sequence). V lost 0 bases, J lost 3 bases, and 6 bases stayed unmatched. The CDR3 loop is CASSQDVPGLAGEETQYF. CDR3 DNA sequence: TGTGCCAGCAGCCAAGACGTACCGGGACTAGCGGGAGAAGAGACCCAGTACTTC.

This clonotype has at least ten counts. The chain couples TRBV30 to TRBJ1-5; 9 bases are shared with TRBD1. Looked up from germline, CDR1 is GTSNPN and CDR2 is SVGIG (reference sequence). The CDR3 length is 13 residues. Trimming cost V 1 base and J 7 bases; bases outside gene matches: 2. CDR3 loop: CAWSGQGGQPQHF. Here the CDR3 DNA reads TGTGCCTGGAGTGGACAGGGGGGACAGCCCCAGCATTTT.

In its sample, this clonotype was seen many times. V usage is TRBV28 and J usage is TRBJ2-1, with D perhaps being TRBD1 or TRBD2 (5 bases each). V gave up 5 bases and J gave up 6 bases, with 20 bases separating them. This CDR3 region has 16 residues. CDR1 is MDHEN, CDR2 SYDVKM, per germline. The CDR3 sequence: CASSKGPGWMPNEQFF. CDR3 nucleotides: TGTGCCAGCAGTAAGGGACCGGGATGGATGCCCAATGAGCAGTTCTTC.

The chain's CDR3 is CASSAASGQGGGYTF. Written as DNA, the CDR3 is TGTGCCAGCAGTGCCGCCTCCGGACAGGGTGGTGGCTACACCTTC. This rearrangement joins TRBV25-1 to TRBJ1-2, with TRBD1 matching over 8 bases. The CDR3 is made up of 15 amino acids. The V and J ends lost 4 bases and 7 bases, in that order; junction bases with no gene match: 11. CDR1 is MGHDK, CDR2 SYGVNS, per germline.

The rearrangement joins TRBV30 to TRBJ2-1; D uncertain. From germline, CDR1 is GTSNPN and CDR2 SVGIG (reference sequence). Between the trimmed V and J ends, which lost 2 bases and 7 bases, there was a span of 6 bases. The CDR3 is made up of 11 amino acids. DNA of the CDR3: TGTGCCTGGAGTAATAGAAATGAGCAGTTCTTC. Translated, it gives CAWSNRNEQFF.

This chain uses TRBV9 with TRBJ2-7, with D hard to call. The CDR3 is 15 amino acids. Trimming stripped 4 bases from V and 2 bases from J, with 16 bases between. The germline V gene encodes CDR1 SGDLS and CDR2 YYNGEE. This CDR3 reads CASSPRPENTYEQYF. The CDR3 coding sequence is TGTGCCAGCAGCCCAAGGCCCGAAAACACCTACGAGCAGTACTTC.

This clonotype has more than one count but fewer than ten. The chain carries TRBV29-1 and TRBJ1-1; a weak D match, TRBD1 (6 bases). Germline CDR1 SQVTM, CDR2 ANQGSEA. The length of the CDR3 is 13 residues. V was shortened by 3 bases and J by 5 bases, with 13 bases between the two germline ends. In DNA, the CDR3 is TGCAGCGTTGATATGGGGGGCAGGACTGAAGCTTTCTTT. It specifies CSVDMGGRTEAFF.